This T cell receptor beta chain was recorded in a study of CD8+CD57+ T cells in acquired aplastic anemia. V lost 6 bases to trimming and J lost 3 bases; unmatched junction nucleotides: 2. This CDR3 comprises 13 residues. Germline CDR1 is DFQATT and CDR2 is SNEGSKA (reference sequence). Points from the study as a whole: The study identified roughly 31 CD8+ CDR3 sequences shared by patients and controls.

Genomic DNA was employed as the template in profiling TCR beta VDJ and CDR3. Via MiXCR, TCRdb re-called the reads, giving one row per CDR3 protein. The data hold some 120,000 distinct CDR3 sequences, with more than 40% observed a single time. Details on this clonotype: Its antigen is not known.

The chain combines TRBV20-1 with TRBJ2-5; 12 positions agree with TRBD2. The sequencing sample was made of sorted CD4+, CD8+, or CD8+CD57+ T cells (not recorded which) from PBMCs. The receptor comes from a human donor in good health, serving as a control. CDR3 sequence reads: CSARTSGEETQYF. Written as DNA, the CDR3 is TGCAGTGCCAGGACTAGCGGGGAAGAGACCCAGTACTTC.